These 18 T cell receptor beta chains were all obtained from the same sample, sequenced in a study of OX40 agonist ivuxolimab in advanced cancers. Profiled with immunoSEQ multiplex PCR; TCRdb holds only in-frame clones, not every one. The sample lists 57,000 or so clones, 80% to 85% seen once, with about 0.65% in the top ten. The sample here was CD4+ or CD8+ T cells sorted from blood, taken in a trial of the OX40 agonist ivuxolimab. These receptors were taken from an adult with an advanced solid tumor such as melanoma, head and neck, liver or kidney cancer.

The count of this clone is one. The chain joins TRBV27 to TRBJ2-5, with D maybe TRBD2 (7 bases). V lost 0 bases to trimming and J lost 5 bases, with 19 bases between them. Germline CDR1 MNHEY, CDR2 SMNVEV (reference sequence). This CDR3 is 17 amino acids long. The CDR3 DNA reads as TGTGCCAGCAGTTTATCTGGAGGGGGGGCCTTTGGGGAGACCCAGTACTTC. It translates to CASSLSGGGAFGETQYF.

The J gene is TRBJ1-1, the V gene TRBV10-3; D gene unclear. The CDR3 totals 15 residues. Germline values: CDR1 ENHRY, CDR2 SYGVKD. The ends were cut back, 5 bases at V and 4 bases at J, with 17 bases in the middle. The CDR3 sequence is CAISSDGRSGTEAFF. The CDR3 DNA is TGTGCCATCAGTTCGGACGGCCGGTCGGGCACTGAAGCTTTCTTT.

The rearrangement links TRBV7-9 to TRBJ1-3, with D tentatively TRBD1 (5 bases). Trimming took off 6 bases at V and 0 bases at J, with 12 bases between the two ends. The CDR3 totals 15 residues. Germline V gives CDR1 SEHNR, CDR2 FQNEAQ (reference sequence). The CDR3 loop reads CASRPTVISGNTIYF. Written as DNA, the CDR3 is TGTGCCAGCAGGCCGACAGTAATCTCTGGAAACACCATATATTTT.

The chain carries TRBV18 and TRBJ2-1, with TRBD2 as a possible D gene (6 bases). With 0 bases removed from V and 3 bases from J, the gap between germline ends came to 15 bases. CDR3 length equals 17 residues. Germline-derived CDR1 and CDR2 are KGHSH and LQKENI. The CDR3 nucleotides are TGTGCCAGCTCACCACCGATGGGGGGTATAGGCTACAATGAGCAGTTCTTC. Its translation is CASSPPMGGIGYNEQFF.

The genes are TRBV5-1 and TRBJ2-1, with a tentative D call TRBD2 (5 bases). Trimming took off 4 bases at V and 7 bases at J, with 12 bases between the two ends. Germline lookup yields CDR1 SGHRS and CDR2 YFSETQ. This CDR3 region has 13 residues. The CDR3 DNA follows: TGCGCCAGCAGCACCCTTATAGCGAATGAGCAGTTCTTC. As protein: CASSTLIANEQFF. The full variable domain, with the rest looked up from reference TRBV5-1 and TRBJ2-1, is KAGVTQTPRYLIKTRGQQVTLSCSPISGHRSVSWYQQTPGQGLQFLFEYFSETQRNKGNFPGRFSGRQFSNSRSEMNVSTLELGDSALYLCASSTLIANEQFFGPGTRLTVL.

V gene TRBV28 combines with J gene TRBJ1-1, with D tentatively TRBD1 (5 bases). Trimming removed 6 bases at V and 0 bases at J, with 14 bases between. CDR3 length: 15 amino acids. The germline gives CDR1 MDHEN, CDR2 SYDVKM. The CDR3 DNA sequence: TGTGCCAGCAGCCAATACGGGGCCATGAACACTGAAGCTTTCTTT. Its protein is CASSQYGAMNTEAFF.

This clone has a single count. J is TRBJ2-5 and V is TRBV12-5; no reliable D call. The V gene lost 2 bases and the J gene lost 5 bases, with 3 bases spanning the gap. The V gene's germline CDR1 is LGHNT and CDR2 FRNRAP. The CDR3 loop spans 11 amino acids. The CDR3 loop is CASGLKETQYF. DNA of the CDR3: TGTGCTAGTGGTTTGAAGGAGACCCAGTACTTC.

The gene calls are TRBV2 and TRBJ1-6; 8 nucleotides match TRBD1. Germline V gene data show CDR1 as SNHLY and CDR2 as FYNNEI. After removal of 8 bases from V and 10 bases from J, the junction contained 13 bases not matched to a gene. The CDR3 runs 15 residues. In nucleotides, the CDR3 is TGTGCCAGCCTCTGGGGAACAGGGGGGAACTCACCCCTCCACTTT. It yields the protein CASLWGTGGNSPLHF.

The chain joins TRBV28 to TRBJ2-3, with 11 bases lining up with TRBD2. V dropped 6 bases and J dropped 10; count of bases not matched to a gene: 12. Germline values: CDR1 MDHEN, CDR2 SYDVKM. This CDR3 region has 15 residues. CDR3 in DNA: TGTGCCAGCAGCCCCGGGGGTAGCGGGAGGGCCCCGCAGTATTTT. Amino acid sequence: CASSPGGSGRAPQYF.

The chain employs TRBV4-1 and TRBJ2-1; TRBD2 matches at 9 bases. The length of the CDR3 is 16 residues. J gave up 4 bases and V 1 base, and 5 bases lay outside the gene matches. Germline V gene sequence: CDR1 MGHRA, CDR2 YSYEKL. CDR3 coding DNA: TGCGCCAGCAGCCAAGTGAGACTAGCGGTTTACAATGAGCAGTTCTTC. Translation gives CASSQVRLAVYNEQFF.

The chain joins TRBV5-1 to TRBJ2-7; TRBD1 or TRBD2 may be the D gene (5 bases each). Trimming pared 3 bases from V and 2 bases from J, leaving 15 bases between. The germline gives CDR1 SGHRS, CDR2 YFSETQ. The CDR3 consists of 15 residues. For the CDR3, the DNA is TGCGCCAGCAGCTCGTTAGGGGAGAACGCCTACGAGCAGTACTTC. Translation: CASSSLGENAYEQYF.

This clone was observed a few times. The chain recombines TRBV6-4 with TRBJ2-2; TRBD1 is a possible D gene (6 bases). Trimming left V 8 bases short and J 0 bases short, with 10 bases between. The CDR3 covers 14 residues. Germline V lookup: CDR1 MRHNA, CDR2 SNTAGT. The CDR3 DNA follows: TGTGCCAGCCAGGGACAAACGAACACCGGGGAGCTGTTTTTT. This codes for CASQGQTNTGELFF.

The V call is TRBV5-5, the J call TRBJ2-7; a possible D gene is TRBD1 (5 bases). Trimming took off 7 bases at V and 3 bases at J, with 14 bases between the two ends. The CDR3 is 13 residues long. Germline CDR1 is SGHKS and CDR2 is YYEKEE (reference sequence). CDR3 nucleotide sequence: TGTGCCAGCCGCTGGGCAGGGAACTACGAGCAGTACTTC. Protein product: CASRWAGNYEQYF.

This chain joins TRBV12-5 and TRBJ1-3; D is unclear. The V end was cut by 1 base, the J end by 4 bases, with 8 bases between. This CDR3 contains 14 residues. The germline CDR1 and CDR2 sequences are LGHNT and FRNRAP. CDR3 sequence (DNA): TGTGCTAGTGGTTTGGGCCGTCAGGGAAACACCATATATTTT. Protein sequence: CASGLGRQGNTIYF.

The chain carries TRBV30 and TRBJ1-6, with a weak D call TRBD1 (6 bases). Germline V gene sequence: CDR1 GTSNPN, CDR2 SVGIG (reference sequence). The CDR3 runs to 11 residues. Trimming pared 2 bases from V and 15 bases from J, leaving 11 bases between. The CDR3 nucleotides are TGTGCCTGGAGTTATGGGGGGCGCCTCCACTTT. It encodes CAWSYGGRLHF.

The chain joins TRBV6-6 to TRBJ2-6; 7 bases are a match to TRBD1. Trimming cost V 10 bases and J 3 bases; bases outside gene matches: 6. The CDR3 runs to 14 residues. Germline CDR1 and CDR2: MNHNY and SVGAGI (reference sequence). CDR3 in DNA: TGTGCCATCCGTGGACAGGTTGGGGCCAACGTCCTGACTTTC. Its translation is CAIRGQVGANVLTF.

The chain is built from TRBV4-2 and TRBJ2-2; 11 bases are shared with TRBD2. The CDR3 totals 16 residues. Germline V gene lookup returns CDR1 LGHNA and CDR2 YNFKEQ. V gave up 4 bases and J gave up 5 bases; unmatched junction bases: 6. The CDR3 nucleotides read TGTGCCAGCAGCCGGCTAGCGGGGGGATGGACCGGGGAGCTGTTTTTT. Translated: CASSRLAGGWTGELFF.

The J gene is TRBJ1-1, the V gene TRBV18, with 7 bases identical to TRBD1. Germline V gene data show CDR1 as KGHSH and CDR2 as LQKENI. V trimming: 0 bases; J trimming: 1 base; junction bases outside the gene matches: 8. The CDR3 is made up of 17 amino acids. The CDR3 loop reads CASSPPVTGQWNTEAFF. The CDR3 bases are TGTGCCAGCTCACCACCGGTGACAGGGCAATGGAACACTGAAGCTTTCTTT. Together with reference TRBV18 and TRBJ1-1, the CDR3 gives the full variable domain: NAGVMQNPRHLVRRRGQEARLRCSPMKGHSHVYWYRQLPEEGLKFMVYLQKENIIDESGMPKERFSAEFPKEGPSILRIQQVVRGDSAAYFCASSPPVTGQWNTEAFFGQGTRLTVV.